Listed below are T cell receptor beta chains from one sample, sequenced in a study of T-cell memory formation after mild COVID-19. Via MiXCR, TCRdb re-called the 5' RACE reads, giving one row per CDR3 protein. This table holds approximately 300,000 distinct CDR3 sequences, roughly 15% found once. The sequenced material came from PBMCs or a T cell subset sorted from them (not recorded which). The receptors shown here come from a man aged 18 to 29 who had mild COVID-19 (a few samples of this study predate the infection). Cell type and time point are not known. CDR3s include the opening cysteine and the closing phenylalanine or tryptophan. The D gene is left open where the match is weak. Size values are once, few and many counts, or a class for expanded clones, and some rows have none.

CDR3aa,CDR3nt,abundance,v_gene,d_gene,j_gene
CARLRASSYNEQFF,TGCGCCAGGTTACGTGCGAGCTCCTACAATGAGCAGTTCTTC,few,TRBV5-1,-,TRBJ2-1
CASSLGGNLYEQYF,TGCGCCAGCAGCTTAGGGGGGAACCTCTACGAGCAGTACTTC,few,TRBV5-1,-,TRBJ2-7
CASRSRDQNTEAFF,TGTGCCAGCAGAAGCCGGGACCAGAACACTGAAGCTTTCTTT,-,TRBV21-1,-,TRBJ1-1
CASSYRGPLGETQYF,TGTGCCAGCAGTTACAGGGGGCCCTTGGGAGAGACCCAGTACTTC,-,TRBV6-5,TRBD1,TRBJ2-5
CASSLTGGRYYGYTF,TGTGCCAGCAGCCTTACAGGGGGCAGATACTATGGCTACACCTTC,-,TRBV12-3/TRBV12-4,TRBD1,TRBJ1-2
CASEEWRGLAFYEQYF,TGTGCCAGCGAGGAATGGCGGGGACTAGCCTTCTACGAGCAGTACTTC,-,TRBV7-2,TRBD2,TRBJ2-7
CASSPIGAAETQYF,TGCGCCAGCAGCCCGATTGGAGCGGCAGAGACCCAGTACTTC,many,TRBV5-1,-,TRBJ2-5
CASSLNSGGAETQYF,TGTGCCAGCAGCTTGAATAGCGGGGGGGCCGAGACCCAGTACTTC,many,TRBV5-5,TRBD2,TRBJ2-5
CASTEQGALVDTQYF,TGTGCCAGCACCGAACAGGGGGCCTTAGTCGATACGCAGTATTTT,-,TRBV7-9,TRBD1,TRBJ2-3
CASSLVWGSAVLNYGYTF,TGTGCCAGCAGCTTGGTCTGGGGATCTGCCGTTCTTAACTATGGCTACACCTTC,-,TRBV5-5,-,TRBJ1-2
CAWSGVRTSSYNSPLHF,TGTGCCTGGAGTGGGGTGCGGACGAGCTCCTATAATTCACCCCTCCACTTT,few,TRBV30,-,TRBJ1-6
CAWRLAAYEQYF,TGTGCCTGGAGACTAGCGGCCTACGAGCAGTACTTC,few,TRBV30,TRBD2,TRBJ2-7
CASSFSGGAGELFF,TGTGCCAGCAGCTTTAGCGGGGGGGCCGGGGAGCTGTTTTTT,many,TRBV7-2,TRBD2,TRBJ2-2
CASSPGTAGTDTQYF,TGTGCCAGCAGCCCAGGGACCGCGGGCACAGATACGCAGTATTTT,-,TRBV7-3,-,TRBJ2-3
CSARDLAGGHDTQYF,TGCAGTGCTAGAGACCTAGCGGGGGGGCACGATACGCAGTATTTT,few,TRBV20-1,TRBD2,TRBJ2-3
CASSVAVAGGSYQETQYF,TGTGCCAGCAGCGTAGCAGTAGCGGGGGGGAGTTACCAAGAGACCCAGTACTTC,-,TRBV9,TRBD2,TRBJ2-5
CASSSSPGTGAHEQYF,TGTGCCAGCAGCTCCTCTCCCGGGACAGGGGCCCACGAGCAGTACTTC,few,TRBV7-2,TRBD1,TRBJ2-7
CSVRVETQYF,TGCAGCGTTCGGGTAGAGACCCAGTACTTC,-,TRBV29-1,-,TRBJ2-5
CASTLGGGWAKNIQYF,TGTGCCAGCACCCTAGGTGGGGGATGGGCGAAAAACATTCAGTACTTC,few,TRBV28,-,TRBJ2-4
CASHDTYQETQYF,TGCGCCAGCCACGATACGTACCAAGAGACCCAGTACTTC,many,TRBV5-1,-,TRBJ2-5
CASSFLGGGNTGELFF,TGCGCCAGCAGCTTTCTTGGCGGGGGGAACACCGGGGAGCTGTTTTTT,-,TRBV5-1,TRBD2,TRBJ2-2
CASSSGQGGNYGYTF,TGTGCCAGCTCATCAGGACAGGGGGGAAACTATGGCTACACCTTC,few,TRBV18,TRBD1,TRBJ1-2
CASISVGNEQFF,TGTGCCAGCATTTCGGTGGGGAATGAGCAGTTCTTC,-,TRBV6-2/TRBV6-3,-,TRBJ2-1
CSAPRVYTGELFF,TGCAGTGCCCCCAGGGTATACACCGGGGAGCTGTTTTTT,few,TRBV20-1,-,TRBJ2-2
CASSVGRGTNYGYTF,TGTGCCAGCAGCGTAGGACGGGGGACTAACTATGGCTACACCTTC,few,TRBV7-9,-,TRBJ1-2
CSATGDSYEQYF,TGCAGTGCTACAGGGGACTCCTACGAGCAGTACTTC,few,TRBV20-1,-,TRBJ2-7
CASSLSIGGTEAFF,TGTGCCAGCAGTTTGTCCATTGGGGGCACTGAAGCTTTCTTT,-,TRBV28,-,TRBJ1-1
CASSPSRYSPGTQYF,TGCGCCAGCAGCCCGAGCCGGTACAGCCCTGGGACCCAGTACTTC,few,TRBV4-1,-,TRBJ2-5
CASSLVGGPNQETQYF,TGCGCCAGCAGCTTGGTAGGCGGGCCCAACCAAGAGACCCAGTACTTC,-,TRBV5-1,-,TRBJ2-5
CASSQGQGAEYF,TGCGCCAGCAGCCAGGGACAGGGGGCGGAGTACTTC,few,TRBV5-1,TRBD1,TRBJ2-4
CSARLQGGGYTF,TGCAGTGCTAGACTACAGGGTGGCGGCTACACCTTC,-,TRBV20-1,-,TRBJ1-2
CASSQGEEGYTF,TGTGCCAGCAGCCAAGGGGAGGAAGGCTACACCTTC,few,TRBV3-1,-,TRBJ1-2
CASSFPGSGANVLTF,TGTGCCAGCAGCTTTCCGGGCTCTGGGGCCAACGTCCTGACTTTC,-,TRBV11-1,-,TRBJ2-6
CASSRDSVYGGRELFF,TGTGCCAGCAGCCGTGATAGCGTATATGGTGGCCGGGAGCTGTTTTTT,-,TRBV7-3,-,TRBJ2-2
CASSLVSGVAGELFF,TGTGCCAGCAGCTTAGTGAGCGGTGTGGCCGGGGAGCTGTTTTTT,-,TRBV7-9,-,TRBJ2-2
CASSLTGTGATEAFF,TGTGCCAGCAGCTTAACCGGGACAGGGGCCACTGAAGCTTTCTTT,few,TRBV5-6,TRBD1,TRBJ1-1
CASSVGQDNYEQYF,TGTGCCAGCAGCGTGGGACAGGACAACTACGAGCAGTACTTC,few,TRBV9,TRBD1,TRBJ2-7
CASSPPRDRGPDTGELFF,TGTGCCAGCAGCCCCCCCCGGGACAGGGGGCCAGACACCGGGGAGCTGTTTTTT,-,TRBV7-2,TRBD1,TRBJ2-2
CATSDSYRGNIQYF,TGTGCCACCAGTGATTCCTACAGGGGAAACATTCAGTACTTC,-,TRBV24-1,TRBD1,TRBJ2-4
CASSQDFRQPQHF,TGCGCCAGCAGCCAAGATTTCAGGCAGCCCCAGCATTTT,-,TRBV4-3,-,TRBJ1-5
CASSGGINNEKLFF,TGTGCCAGCAGTGGGGGTATTAATAATGAAAAACTGTTTTTT,-,TRBV6-6,-,TRBJ1-4
CASSSGGWETQYF,TGTGCCAGCAGTTCCGGGGGCTGGGAGACCCAGTACTTC,few,TRBV6-2/TRBV6-3,-,TRBJ2-5
CASSTPDRGPWGYTF,TGTGCCAGCAGCACCCCGGACAGGGGCCCTTGGGGCTACACCTTC,few,TRBV7-2,TRBD1,TRBJ1-2
CASSPDGRSEKLFF,TGTGCCAGCAGCCCCGACGGACGGTCTGAAAAACTGTTTTTT,-,TRBV5-6,-,TRBJ1-4
CASSPQGAPDTQYF,TGTGCCAGCAGCCCGCAGGGGGCGCCAGATACGCAGTATTTT,few,TRBV7-3,TRBD1,TRBJ2-3
CASSQERLAVLNTGELFF,TGCGCCAGCAGCCAAGAAAGACTAGCAGTACTGAACACCGGGGAGCTGTTTTTT,few,TRBV4-3,TRBD2,TRBJ2-2